Listed here are 13 T cell receptor beta chains from one sample, sequenced in a study of cytomegalovirus exposure and HLA in healthy donors. PCR involved 60 Vbeta and 13 Jbeta primers. The repertoire was sequenced with immunoSEQ multiplex PCR; TCRdb's copy has only in-frame clones and lacks some. The sample contains some 160,000 clones, around 84% of which appear only once. Sequencing used PBMCs. Receptor source: a man between 18 and 29 years old in good health and CMV-seronegative.

This chain connects TRBV6-1 to TRBJ2-2; D is perhaps TRBD1 (6 bases). Trimming took 2 bases from V and 5 from J, leaving 12 bases between them. Germline CDR1 reads MNHNS; CDR2 reads SASEGT. The CDR3 spans 15 residues. The CDR3 nucleotides read TGTGCCAGCAGTGAATCCGGGACATCAACCGGGGAGCTGTTTTTT. Translating gives CASSESGTSTGELFF.

This chain links TRBV5-5 with TRBJ2-7; D may be TRBD1 (5 bases). Germline V gene sequence: CDR1 SGHKS, CDR2 YYEKEE (reference sequence). The CDR3 length is 16 residues. V was cut by 4 bases and J by 3 bases, with 20 bases left in between. CDR3 residues: CASSPAAGNNGYEQYF. DNA for the CDR3: TGTGCCAGCAGCCCCGCGGCAGGGAATAATGGCTACGAGCAGTACTTC.

This clone was detected once. The chain has TRBV19 and TRBJ2-3; D not resolved. The CDR3 loop spans 15 amino acids. The V gene's germline CDR1 is LNHDA and CDR2 SQIVND (reference sequence). V lost 1 base to trimming and J lost 1 base, with 9 bases between them. CDR3 DNA: TGTGCCAGTAGTATAGGGGCAGGCGGCACAGATACGCAGTATTTT. The encoded protein is CASSIGAGGTDTQYF.

V is TRBV10-3 and J is TRBJ2-6; D is perhaps TRBD2 (5 bases). CDR1 ENHRY and CDR2 SYGVKD come from the germline V gene. The CDR3 consists of 15 residues. Trimming took 7 bases from V and 0 from J, leaving 10 bases between them. CDR3 coding DNA: TGTGCCATCACAGCGGCTGTCTCTGGGGCCAACGTCCTGACTTTC. This encodes CAITAAVSGANVLTF.

There are a few counts of this clone. The chain has TRBV7-2 and TRBJ2-2; D is perhaps TRBD1 (5 bases). The V end was cut by 2 bases, the J end by 2 bases, with 9 bases between. This CDR3 has 15 amino acids. Germline-derived CDR1 and CDR2 are SGHTA and FQGNSA. CDR3 region: CASSLHDSNTGELFF. For the CDR3, the DNA is TGTGCCAGCAGCTTACACGACAGTAACACCGGGGAGCTGTTTTTT.

The chain couples TRBV6-1 to TRBJ1-6; D is possibly TRBD1 (6 bases). Trimming stripped 3 bases from V and 8 bases from J, with 11 bases between. The CDR3 is 14 residues long. Germline values: CDR1 MNHNS, CDR2 SASEGT. CDR3 residues: CASSDGAGDSPLHF. In DNA, the CDR3 is TGTGCCAGCAGTGACGGGGCAGGGGATTCACCCCTCCACTTT.

This chain connects TRBV7-9 to TRBJ1-5; D unresolved. Between the trimmed V and J ends, which lost 5 bases and 6 bases, there was a span of 8 bases. Germline V CDR1 and CDR2: SEHNR, FQNEAQ (reference sequence). CDR3 size: 12 residues. CDR3 nucleotides: TGTGCCAGCAGCCGAGACTCTCAGCCCCAGCATTTT. It translates to CASSRDSQPQHF. Based on the CDR3 plus reference TRBV7-9 and TRBJ1-5, the full variable domain is DTGVSQNPRHKITKRGQNVTFRCDPISEHNRLYWYRQTLGQGPEFLTYFQNEAQLEKSRLLSDRFSAERPKGSFSTLEIQRTEQGDSAMYLCASSRDSQPQHFGDGTRLSIL.

Written as DNA, the CDR3 is TGCGCCAGCAGCGTCGGACTAGCGGCAAACACCGGGGAGCTGTTTTTT. Its protein product is CASSVGLAANTGELFF. The V gene is TRBV5-1, the J gene TRBJ2-2; TRBD2 matches 10 bases. The V gene end was trimmed by 4 bases and the J gene end by 2 bases; junction bases not matched to a gene: 5. Germline-derived CDR1 and CDR2 are SGHRS and YFSETQ. The CDR3 is made up of 16 amino acids.

The chain couples TRBV27 to TRBJ2-7; maybe TRBD2 (5 bases). V was trimmed by 5 bases and J by 7 bases, leaving 15 bases between them. This CDR3 spans 13 amino acids. CDR1 and CDR2 (germline): MNHEY, SMNVEV (reference sequence). Here the CDR3 DNA reads TGTGCCAGCAGTCCCCTGATGAGGGAAGAGCAGTACTTC. It codes for CASSPLMREEQYF.

This clone has a handful of counts. This rearrangement joins TRBV6-6 to TRBJ1-4; D unresolved. V was shortened by 8 bases and J by 5 bases, with 15 bases between the two germline ends. This CDR3 is built from 14 residues. Germline CDR1 MNHNY, CDR2 SVGAGI (reference sequence). The CDR3 spells CASRFGSGNEKLFF. The DNA of the CDR3 is TGTGCCAGCCGCTTCGGGTCGGGGAATGAAAAACTGTTTTTT.

This chain uses TRBV5-4 with TRBJ2-4; D possibly corresponds to TRBD2 (5 bases). The CDR3 sequence is 15 residues long. Trimming took 0 bases from V and 0 from J, leaving 7 bases between them. Per germline, CDR1 SGHNT and CDR2 YYREEE (reference sequence). The CDR3 DNA follows: TGTGCCAGCAGCTTGGCGGGGTTAGCCAAAAACATTCAGTACTTC. Amino acids: CASSLAGLAKNIQYF.

This clone was detected only once. The rearrangement links TRBV2 to TRBJ1-2, with a weak D call TRBD1 (6 bases). This CDR3 has 13 amino acids. CDR1 and CDR2 (germline): SNHLY, FYNNEI. Trimming took off 5 bases at V and 3 bases at J, with 10 bases between the two ends. The CDR3 reads CASSRQGYYGYTF. The CDR3 DNA reads TGTGCCAGCAGTAGGCAGGGGTACTATGGCTACACCTTC.

The chain uses TRBV10-3 and TRBJ1-1; TRBD1 aligns across 9 bases. Germline V gives CDR1 ENHRY, CDR2 SYGVKD. V lost 6 bases and J lost 3; bases outside the gene matches: 2. This CDR3 has 13 residues. CDR3 nucleotides: TGTGCCATCAGCGGGACAGGGTACACTGAAGCTTTCTTT. This translates into CAISGTGYTEAFF.